This T cell receptor (beta chain) was recorded in a study of blood T cells in healthy people across ages. The second PCR ran roughly 7 to 12 cycles with a sample-barcoded 5' primer and J-beta primers. TCRdb re-analysed the 5' RACE reads in MiXCR, keeping a single row per CDR3 protein. The sample records roughly 1.6 million distinct CDR3 sequences, about 35% being singletons. V dropped 6 bases and J dropped 6; count of bases not matched to a gene: 7. The V gene's germline CDR1 is SGHAT and CDR2 FQNNGV. The CDR3 runs to 15 residues. Donor samples were obtained from healthy Caucasian individuals from Russia, aged about 6 to 90. The study's findings and limits: When one million T cells were used, diversity estimates were thought to be underestimates.

To note about this clonotype: Its specificity is not known.

The chain combines TRBV11-2 with TRBJ2-1; 11 nucleotides agree with TRBD2. The sample taken for sequencing was blood. This TCR came from a woman in her twenties or thirties in good health. DNA for the CDR3: TGTGCCAGCAGATCTAGCGGGGGGAAGGGCAATGAGCAGTTCTTC. Encoded protein: CASRSSGGKGNEQFF.